These T cell receptor beta chains were read from a single sample in a study of cytomegalovirus exposure and HLA in healthy donors. Assay used: immunoSEQ multiplex PCR; TCRdb lists only in-frame clones, some missing. The sample includes over 90,000 clones, almost 80% seen only once; the top ten take 4%. The specimen was PBMCs. These receptors came from a middle-aged man in good health and CMV-seropositive. CDR3s include the opening cysteine and the closing phenylalanine or tryptophan. The D gene is left open where the match is weak. Rows give clone size only sometimes, using once, few, many, or a class for an expanded clone.

size	J	D	V	DNA	CDR3
NA	TRBJ2-5	TRBD2	TRBV5-1	TGCGCCAGCAGCACCGGGGCCGGGAGGGGAGAGACCCAGTACTTC	CASSTGAGRGETQYF
NA	TRBJ2-1	TRBD2	TRBV9	TGTGCCAGCAGCTTTGGACTAGCGGGAGTAAATGAGCAGTTCTTC	CASSFGLAGVNEQFF
NA	TRBJ2-7	NA	TRBV7-8	TGTGCCAGCAGCTTTAGCCGGTACTCCTACGAGCAGTACTTC	CASSFSRYSYEQYF
NA	TRBJ2-7	NA	TRBV6-1	TGTGCCAGCAGTGAGGAGGGGACCACCTACGAGCAGTACTTC	CASSEEGTTYEQYF
NA	TRBJ2-5	TRBD2	TRBV28	TGTGCCAGCAGTTTATTAGCGGGCGGGTCGTACCAAGAGACCCAGTACTTC	CASSLLAGGSYQETQYF
NA	TRBJ2-2	TRBD1	TRBV10-3	TGTGCCATCAGTGCGACAGGGGGGGTGGAGCTGTTTTTT	CAISATGGVELFF
once	TRBJ2-1	TRBD2	TRBV28	TGTGCCAGCACCATACTAGGGACTAGCGGGAGGGCGAGCTACAATGAGCAGTTCTTC	CASTILGTSGRASYNEQFF
NA	TRBJ2-3	NA	TRBV5-6	TGTGCCAGCAGCTTAGGCGGGTACCACACAGATACGCAGTATTTT	CASSLGGYHTDTQYF
few	TRBJ2-1	NA	TRBV23-1	TGCGCCAGCAGCCACCCGACTACCCCTAACTACAATGAGCAGTTCTTC	CASSHPTTPNYNEQFF
NA	TRBJ1-3	TRBD1	TRBV28	TGTGCCAGCAGTTCCGCGGACAGGGCCTCTGGAAACACCATATATTTT	CASSSADRASGNTIYF
NA	TRBJ1-1	NA	TRBV27	TGTGCCAGCAGGAGTTCCCTCATCGCTGAAGCTTTCTTT	CASRSSLIAEAFF
few	TRBJ2-7	TRBD2	TRBV19	TGTGCCAGTAGTACAGGGCGACTAGCTGCCGAGCAGTACTTC	CASSTGRLAAEQYF
NA	TRBJ2-7	TRBD2	TRBV19	TGTGCCAGTAGTATGAGTGGGAGGGCCTCCTACGAGCAGTACTTC	CASSMSGRASYEQYF
NA	TRBJ2-7	TRBD2	TRBV7-2	TGTGCCAGCAGCCCACGGGGGGGGCGGCTCGAGCAGTACTTC	CASSPRGGRLEQYF
NA	TRBJ2-3	NA	TRBV19	TGTGCCAGTAGTATGGCCCTCCGCACAGATACGCAGTATTTT	CASSMALRTDTQYF
NA	TRBJ2-2	TRBD2	TRBV2	TGTGCCAGCAGGTCCTCTAGCGGGACGGACACCGGGGAGCTGTTTTTT	CASRSSSGTDTGELFF
NA	TRBJ2-4	TRBD2	TRBV28	TGTGCCAGCAGCAAAACCGGGACTAGCGCTAAAAACATTCAGTACTTC	CASSKTGTSAKNIQYF
NA	TRBJ2-3	TRBD2	TRBV27	TGTGCCAGCAGTTCCAGAGAGGAGCGGGGGGTCACAGATACGCAGTATTTT	CASSSREERGVTDTQYF
NA	TRBJ2-3	NA	TRBV15	TGTGCCACCAGCAGAGTGGAGGGATACACAGATACGCAGTATTTT	CATSRVEGYTDTQYF
NA	TRBJ2-7	NA	TRBV21-1	TGTGCCAGCAGCAAAGAGGACACTTGGATGGCCTACGAGCAGTACTTC	CASSKEDTWMAYEQYF
NA	TRBJ2-7	TRBD2	TRBV28	TGTGCCAGCAGTTCCCCTAGCGGGAGTGGCGAGCAGTACTTC	CASSSPSGSGEQYF
NA	TRBJ2-7	TRBD1	TRBV6-5	TGTGCCAGCAGTCCGGACAGGGTCGCCTACGAGCAGTACTTC	CASSPDRVAYEQYF
NA	TRBJ2-3	TRBD1	TRBV5-1	TGCGCCAGCAGCTATGTCGGACAGGGTCTGTTTCCAGATACGCAGTATTTT	CASSYVGQGLFPDTQYF
NA	TRBJ2-1	TRBD2	TRBV27	TGTGCCAGCAGTTTATCCCTAGCGGGAGTCAATGAGCAGTTCTTC	CASSLSLAGVNEQFF
NA	TRBJ1-2	NA	TRBV7-2	TGTGCCAGCAGCTTACGGTGGACAGATGATAACTATGGCTACACCTTC	CASSLRWTDDNYGYTF
NA	TRBJ2-7	TRBD1	TRBV6-6	TGTGCCAGCAGTTCCGGGACAGGGGACGTCTACGAGCAGTACTTC	CASSSGTGDVYEQYF
NA	TRBJ1-4	NA	TRBV5-5	TGTGCCAGCAGCATGGGGGTTGTGGGGAGAACTAATGAAAAACTGTTTTTT	CASSMGVVGRTNEKLFF
NA	TRBJ1-2	NA	TRBV9	TGTGCCAGCAGTGGAGGGCGGAGGAATGGCTACACCTTC	CASSGGRRNGYTF
NA	TRBJ2-1	TRBD1	TRBV29-1	TGCAGCGGCGTCCCGGGACAGGGGGCGAATGAGCAGTTCTTC	CSGVPGQGANEQFF
NA	TRBJ2-7	TRBD2	TRBV7-9	TGTGCCAGCAGCGCGGTGGGGCGGGGGAGCTCCTACGAGCAGTACTTC	CASSAVGRGSSYEQYF
NA	TRBJ2-3	TRBD2	TRBV29-1	TGCAGCGTTGGAGCTAGCGGGAGCACAGATACGCAGTATTTT	CSVGASGSTDTQYF
NA	TRBJ2-7	TRBD2	TRBV28	TGTGCCAGCAAAACCCAGACTAGCGGGGCCCGCTACGAGCAGTACTTC	CASKTQTSGARYEQYF
NA	TRBJ2-7	NA	TRBV13	TGTGCCAGCAGCTTAGGCATTAGCCGGACCTACGAGCAGTACTTC	CASSLGISRTYEQYF
NA	TRBJ1-1	TRBD1	TRBV29-1	TGCAGCGCCCTGGACAGGGCCACTGAAGCTTTCTTT	CSALDRATEAFF
NA	TRBJ2-7	TRBD2	TRBV28	TGTGCCAGCTGGTCGCGGGAGTCGAGCTACGAGCAGTACTTC	CASWSRESSYEQYF
NA	TRBJ2-7	TRBD1	TRBV30	TGTGCCTGGAGAGCCGGGACAGCCACCTACGAGCAGTACTTC	CAWRAGTATYEQYF
NA	TRBJ2-1	NA	TRBV5-4	TGTGCCAGCAGCTACAGTTACAATGAGCAGTTCTTC	CASSYSYNEQFF
NA	TRBJ2-3	NA	TRBV19	TGTGCCAGTAGTCCCCTCAGACCCGGAGGGGTCGATACGCAGTATTTT	CASSPLRPGGVDTQYF
once	TRBJ2-7	TRBD2	TRBV5-1	TGCGCCAGCACCCTGGGAGGGGTCGCCTACGAGCAGTACTTC	CASTLGGVAYEQYF
NA	TRBJ1-1	NA	TRBV9	TGTGCCAGCAGCGTAGCTACTCTTCCCACTGAAGCTTTCTTT	CASSVATLPTEAFF
NA	TRBJ2-3	NA	TRBV19	TGTGCCAGTAGTATAGCGGGAGTGTTCACAGATACGCAGTATTTT	CASSIAGVFTDTQYF
NA	TRBJ2-7	NA	TRBV10-1	TGCGCCAGCAGTGATCGACGGGAGGGGGCCAAGGACGAGCAGTACTTC	CASSDRREGAKDEQYF
NA	TRBJ1-5	NA	TRBV9	TGTGCCAGCAGCCCCCACGGGGGTGGTAATCAGCCCCAGCATTTT	CASSPHGGGNQPQHF
few	TRBJ2-7	TRBD2	TRBV30	TGTGCCTGGAGTGGGTCGTTAGCGGGAGCAAGCCTGTACTTC	CAWSGSLAGASLYF
NA	TRBJ2-3	NA	TRBV28	TGTGCCAGCAGTTTCGGAGTAGATACGCAGTATTTT	CASSFGVDTQYF
NA	TRBJ2-1	TRBD2	TRBV6-6	TGTGCCAGCAGTTACTCTGGGGGGGTCAATGAGCAGTTCTTC	CASSYSGGVNEQFF